Shown below are 24 T cell receptor beta chains from a single sample sequenced in a study of T cell changes during pregnancy in multiple sclerosis. Only in-frame clones appear in the TCRdb table, and some are missing; sequencing was by immunoSEQ multiplex PCR. The sample shows approximately 60,000 clones, around nine tenths of them seen only once. The sample was peripheral blood from another person, used as feeder cells. All receptors come from a human donor whose cells served as feeder cells for cultures in a pregnancy study.

V gene TRBV28 combines with J gene TRBJ1-5; 8 bases agree with TRBD1. Germline V gives CDR1 MDHEN, CDR2 SYDVKM. The CDR3 is 15 amino acids. V lost 5 bases to trimming and J lost 3 bases; unmatched junction nucleotides: 6. The CDR3 sequence: CASSKTGASNQPQHF. DNA for the CDR3: TGTGCCAGCAGTAAGACAGGGGCTTCCAATCAGCCCCAGCATTTT.

The chain is built from TRBV6-6 and TRBJ1-5; D unclear. Germline CDR1 MNHNY, CDR2 SVGAGI (reference sequence). The CDR3 is made up of 14 amino acids. The ends were cut back, 4 bases at V and 2 bases at J, with 9 bases in the middle. CDR3 DNA: TGTGCCAGCAGTTTCGGGATGGGCAATCAGCCCCAGCATTTT. Translation: CASSFGMGNQPQHF.

The V and J genes are TRBV7-9 and TRBJ2-5, with D possibly matching TRBD2 (5 bases). Trimming pared 3 bases from V and 4 bases from J, leaving 15 bases between. The CDR3 has 15 residues. From germline, CDR1 is SEHNR and CDR2 FQNEAQ (reference sequence). The CDR3 here is CASSLGAEIGETQYF. CDR3 bases: TGTGCCAGCAGCTTGGGAGCGGAGATAGGAGAGACCCAGTACTTC.

The chain couples TRBV9 to TRBJ2-5, with D hard to call. The length of the CDR3 is 11 residues. V lost 0 bases, J lost 5 bases, and 2 bases lay in between. Germline V gives CDR1 SGDLS, CDR2 YYNGEE. CDR3: CASSVEETQYF. In DNA, the CDR3 is TGTGCCAGCAGCGTAGAGGAGACCCAGTACTTC.

This clone has a single count. V is TRBV30 and J is TRBJ2-1; D unclear. Germline-derived CDR1 and CDR2 are GTSNPN and SVGIG (reference sequence). This CDR3 is 12 amino acids long. V was cut by 0 bases and J by 8 bases, with 8 bases left in between. CDR3 DNA: TGTGCCTGGAGTGTCGGCCCAGATGAGCAGTTCTTC. It encodes CAWSVGPDEQFF.

In its sample, this clone was seen once. The rearrangement joins TRBV10-3 to TRBJ2-7; D is possibly TRBD2 (5 bases). The CDR3 is 14 amino acids. Germline V gene data show CDR1 as ENHRY and CDR2 as SYGVKD. The V end lost 3 bases, the J end lost 3 bases, and 12 bases lay between the germline ends. For the CDR3, the DNA is TGTGCCATCAGTGAAGGTGAGGGCCACTACGAGCAGTACTTC. Its translation: CAISEGEGHYEQYF.

This sequence joins TRBV5-1 and TRBJ1-1; D remains ambiguous. The V and J ends lost 6 bases and 1 base respectively, with 7 bases between them. The CDR3 length is 12 residues. Germline values: CDR1 SGHRS, CDR2 YFSETQ. The CDR3 DNA sequence: TGCGCCAGCAATATGGCGAACACTGAAGCTTTCTTT. Protein sequence: CASNMANTEAFF.

V is TRBV5-1 and J is TRBJ2-1; D is possibly TRBD2 (5 bases). In germline, CDR1 is SGHRS, CDR2 YFSETQ. The CDR3 spans 15 residues. Trimming removed 0 bases from V and 4 bases from J, with 11 bases in between. CDR3 sequence reads: CASSLGGSGYNEQFF. The CDR3 coding sequence is TGCGCCAGCAGCTTGGGTGGGAGTGGTTACAATGAGCAGTTCTTC.

This chain links TRBV19 with TRBJ1-3; TRBD1 agrees at 8 bases. The V and J ends lost 5 bases and 0 bases, in that order; junction bases with no gene match: 6. This CDR3 is built from 16 residues. Per the germline V gene, CDR1 is LNHDA and CDR2 is SQIVND (reference sequence). The CDR3 region has the DNA TGTGCCAGTAGTTCGGGACAGGCGAACTCTGGAAACACCATATATTTT. It yields the protein CASSSGQANSGNTIYF.

This rearrangement joins TRBV7-9 to TRBJ2-1, with 7 bases aligning to TRBD2. CDR1 and CDR2 (germline): SEHNR, FQNEAQ (reference sequence). The CDR3 extends over 12 amino acids. Trimming removed 3 bases from V and 9 bases from J; junction bases left unmatched: 2. The CDR3 reads CASSLREGEQFF. In DNA, the CDR3 is TGTGCCAGCAGCTTGAGGGAGGGTGAGCAGTTCTTC.

This rearrangement joins TRBV4-3 to TRBJ2-1, with 8 bases identical to TRBD1. The germline CDR1 and CDR2 sequences are LGHNA and YSLEER. The CDR3 runs to 16 residues. Germline trimming cut 3 bases from V and 4 bases from J; bases unmatched to any gene: 8. CDR3 protein: CASSHLLDRVYNEQFF. The CDR3 nucleotides are TGCGCCAGCAGCCACTTACTGGACAGGGTTTACAATGAGCAGTTCTTC.

The CDR3, as DNA: TGTGCCAGCAGCCTTGGGCCAGACAATGAGCAGTTCTTC. Its translation: CASSLGPDNEQFF. The chain links TRBV7-3 to TRBJ2-1; the D is unclear. Germline assignment: CDR1 SGHTA and CDR2 FQGTGA. Trimming shortened V by 5 bases and J by 5 bases, and 10 bases separated the two germline ends. The CDR3 length is 13 residues.

The CDR3 sequence: CAISEKRSYEQYF. The CDR3, as DNA: TGTGCCATCAGTGAGAAGCGGTCCTACGAGCAGTACTTC. The rearrangement joins TRBV10-3 to TRBJ2-7, with D possibly being TRBD2 (5 bases). This CDR3 has 13 amino acids. Trimming stripped 2 bases from V and 1 base from J, with 6 bases between. CDR1 ENHRY and CDR2 SYGVKD come from the germline V gene.

This chain links TRBV4-2 with TRBJ1-1; the D is unclear. There are 14 residues in the CDR3. V lost 0 bases and J 6 bases, leaving 11 bases between the germline ends. Germline lookup yields CDR1 LGHNA and CDR2 YNFKEQ. Written as DNA, the CDR3 is TGTGCCAGCAGCCAAGACGCGGGTCATGCTGAAGCTTTCTTT. It translates to CASSQDAGHAEAFF.

J is TRBJ2-2 and V is TRBV4-3; possibly TRBD1 for D (6 bases). Per germline, CDR1 LGHNA and CDR2 YSLEER. The CDR3 extends over 16 amino acids. V was cut by 3 bases and J by 4 bases, with 15 bases left in between. CDR3 DNA: TGCGCCAGCAGCCAGATCCAGGGGCAGGGCACCGGGGAGCTGTTTTTT. The encoded protein is CASSQIQGQGTGELFF.

This chain joins TRBV7-2 and TRBJ1-1; weak D call: TRBD1 (5 bases). CDR3 length: 14 residues. CDR1 and CDR2 (germline): SGHTA, FQGNSA. V was shortened by 3 bases and J by 3 bases, with 11 bases between the two germline ends. For the CDR3, the DNA is TGTGCCAGCAGCTTCCAGGGTGCGGACACTGAAGCTTTCTTT. This codes for CASSFQGADTEAFF.

The chain's CDR3 is CSVDLGVNTEAFF. CDR3 DNA sequence: TGCAGCGTTGATTTGGGGGTGAACACTGAAGCTTTCTTT. The chain carries TRBV29-1 and TRBJ1-1; possible D gene TRBD1, 5 bases. The V end lost 3 bases, the J end lost 0 bases, and 8 bases lay between the germline ends. Germline CDR1 is SQVTM and CDR2 is ANQGSEA. CDR3 length equals 13 residues.

The chain couples TRBV7-6 to TRBJ1-1; D not certain. V lost 1 base and J lost 1, with 7 bases in between. CDR1 and CDR2 (germline): SGHVS, FNYEAQ. This CDR3 comprises 14 residues. The CDR3 DNA sequence: TGTGCCAGCAGCTTAGGGTTACCGAACACTGAAGCTTTCTTT. Amino acids: CASSLGLPNTEAFF.

In its sample, this clone was seen once. V gene TRBV5-1 combines with J gene TRBJ2-7; weak D call: TRBD2 (6 bases). CDR1 is SGHRS and CDR2 is YFSETQ in the germline V gene. The CDR3 is 15 amino acids. V lost 6 bases and J 4 bases, leaving 20 bases between the germline ends. The CDR3 region has the DNA TGCGCCAGCACCTCCGGCTGGAGGGTCCCGTACGAGCAGTACTTC. It is translated as CASTSGWRVPYEQYF. Using reference TRBV5-1 and TRBJ2-7 for the parts outside the CDR3, the full variable domain is KAGVTQTPRYLIKTRGQQVTLSCSPISGHRSVSWYQQTPGQGLQFLFEYFSETQRNKGNFPGRFSGRQFSNSRSEMNVSTLELGDSALYLCASTSGWRVPYEQYFGPGTRLTVT.

The gene calls are TRBV2 and TRBJ2-3; 7 positions match TRBD2. The germline V gene has CDR1 SNHLY and CDR2 FYNNEI. J gave up 0 bases and V 7 bases, and 4 bases lay outside the gene matches. The CDR3 length is 14 residues. CDR3 loop: CASNEAGSTDTQYF. The CDR3 DNA reads TGTGCCAGCAACGAAGCGGGAAGCACAGATACGCAGTATTTT.

CDR3 sequence reads: CASSLNTGSHYGYTF. The CDR3 DNA sequence: TGTGCCAGCAGCTTAAACACCGGGAGTCACTATGGCTACACCTTC. The chain uses TRBV11-2 and TRBJ1-2, with unresolved D. Germline V lookup: CDR1 SGHAT, CDR2 FQNNGV. There are 15 residues in the CDR3. The germline V and J ends were trimmed by 2 bases and 3 bases, with 13 bases remaining between them.

The chain combines TRBV23-1 with TRBJ2-3; D is possibly TRBD1 (6 bases). TRBV23-1 is annotated as an ORF whose role is uncertain. Trimming left V 4 bases short and J 1 base short, with 12 bases between. The CDR3 is made up of 15 amino acids. Here the CDR3 reads CASSPPRGCTDTQYF. In nucleotides, the CDR3 is TGCGCCAGCAGTCCCCCCAGGGGATGCACAGATACGCAGTATTTT.

The rearrangement joins TRBV5-4 to TRBJ2-2; D is undetermined. This CDR3 is built from 14 residues. Per the germline V gene, CDR1 is SGHNT and CDR2 is YYREEE (reference sequence). V was pared by 0 bases and J by 2 bases, with 5 bases between. CDR3 in DNA: TGTGCCAGCAGCTTGGCGCTAAACACCGGGGAGCTGTTTTTT. Its protein is CASSLALNTGELFF.

V is TRBV5-1 and J is TRBJ2-7; D may be TRBD2 (5 bases). Trimming removed 6 bases at V and 7 bases at J, with 26 bases between. CDR1 and CDR2 (germline): SGHRS, YFSETQ. The CDR3 is 16 amino acids. CDR3 coding DNA: TGCGCCAGCACCCCGAGAGAGGGCAACCCTACTTGGGAGCAGTACTTC. Residues: CASTPREGNPTWEQYF.